This passage covers 6 T cell receptor beta chains from one sample sequenced in a study of CD8+CD57+ T cells in acquired aplastic anemia. Genomic DNA served as template for TCR beta VDJ and CDR3 profiling. TCRdb redid the calling of the reads with MiXCR, one entry per CDR3 protein. The sample includes 350,000 to 450,000 distinct CDR3 sequences, roughly 68% of them seen just once. Sequencing was carried out using sorted CD4+, CD8+, or CD8+CD57+ T cells (not recorded which) from PBMCs. Receptor source: a human donor in good health, serving as a control.

In the case of this clonotype: The conserved phenylalanine or tryptophan normally closing the CDR3 is absent here, so this likely arose from a read error. The DNA is omitted, as the CDR3 cannot be located on it reliably, and the CDR3 follows TCRdb's listing. The chain combines TRBV10-3 with TRBJ2-7; the D call of TRBD1 is as the table states it, not checked on the DNA. Germline loops: CDR1 ENHRY, CDR2 SYGVKD. The CDR3 is 13 amino acids in total, end residues counted. CDR3 loop: CAMGKGGRVEKYL.

This chain joins TRBV15 and TRBJ1-5; D gene unclear. There are 14 residues in the CDR3. V was clipped by 10 bases and J by 3 bases, with 16 bases between them. Germline CDR1 reads LNHNV; CDR2 reads YYDKDF (reference sequence). Written as DNA, the CDR3 is TGTGCCAGCAGTAACGGGCAGGACAATCAGCCCCAGCATTTT. This gives the protein CASSNGQDNQPQHF.

This clonotype was picked up a small number of times. V is TRBV7-9 and J is TRBJ1-2; D may be TRBD1 (6 bases). With 4 bases removed from V and 9 bases from J, the gap between germline ends came to 12 bases. CDR1 and CDR2 from the germline V gene are SEHNR and FQNEAQ (reference sequence). This CDR3 is built from 12 residues. The CDR3 sequence: CASSSEGDRYTF. The CDR3 nucleotides are TGTGCCAGCAGCTCCGAGGGGGATCGCTACACCTTC.

At least ten counts were recorded for this clonotype. The genes are TRBV2 and TRBJ2-2; 8 bases match TRBD1. V lost 1 base, J lost 10 bases, and 5 bases stayed unmatched. Per the germline V gene, CDR1 is SNHLY and CDR2 is FYNNEI. The CDR3 consists of 14 residues. CDR3 sequence: CASSEGGRGQELFF. The DNA of the CDR3 is TGTGCCAGCAGTGAAGGGGGCAGGGGGCAGGAGCTGTTTTTT.

In this sample, this clonotype turned up many times. The rearrangement links TRBV20-1 to TRBJ2-2, with D possibly being TRBD1 (6 bases). The CDR3 is 15 amino acids. Trimming cost V 7 bases and J 4 bases, with 19 bases left between them. Germline V gives CDR1 DFQATT, CDR2 SNEGSKA (reference sequence). CDR3: CSVSSTRGGTGELFF. The CDR3 DNA sequence: TGCAGTGTCTCTAGTACCAGGGGCGGCACCGGGGAGCTGTTTTTT.

Regarding this clonotype: Germline and junction disagree at one end, which may indicate a read error. The chain employs TRBV7-4 and TRBJ1-2; perhaps TRBD1 as D (5 bases). The V gene's germline CDR1 is SGHVT and CDR2 SQSDAQ. The CDR3 is 15 amino acids. The CDR3 sequence: CASSWSPTTGNGSTF. The CDR3 nucleotides are TGTGCCAGCAGCTGGTCCCCTACTACAGGCAATGGCTCCACCTTC.